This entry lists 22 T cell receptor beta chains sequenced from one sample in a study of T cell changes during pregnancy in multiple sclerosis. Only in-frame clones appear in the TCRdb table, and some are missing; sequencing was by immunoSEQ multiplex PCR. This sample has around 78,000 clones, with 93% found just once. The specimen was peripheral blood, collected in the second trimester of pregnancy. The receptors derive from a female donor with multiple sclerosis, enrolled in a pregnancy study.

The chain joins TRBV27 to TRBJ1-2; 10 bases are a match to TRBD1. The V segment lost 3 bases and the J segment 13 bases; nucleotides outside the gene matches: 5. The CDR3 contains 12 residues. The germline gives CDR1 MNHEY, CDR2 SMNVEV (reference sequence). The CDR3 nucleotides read TGTGCCAGCAGTTTCGGGACAGGGGAACTCACCTTC. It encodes CASSFGTGELTF.

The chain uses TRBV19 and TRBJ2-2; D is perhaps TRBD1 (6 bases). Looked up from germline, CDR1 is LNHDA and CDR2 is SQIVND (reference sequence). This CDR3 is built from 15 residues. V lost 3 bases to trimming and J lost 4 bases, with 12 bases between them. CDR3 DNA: TGTGCCAGTAGTATGGAGGACAGAATCACCGGGGAGCTGTTTTTT. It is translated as CASSMEDRITGELFF.

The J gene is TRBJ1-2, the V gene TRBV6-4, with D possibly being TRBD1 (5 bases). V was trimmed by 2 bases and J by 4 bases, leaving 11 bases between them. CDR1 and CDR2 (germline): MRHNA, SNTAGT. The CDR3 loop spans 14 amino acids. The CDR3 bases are TGTGCCAGCAGTGACCCGGCGCAGGGCTATGGCTACACCTTC. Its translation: CASSDPAQGYGYTF.

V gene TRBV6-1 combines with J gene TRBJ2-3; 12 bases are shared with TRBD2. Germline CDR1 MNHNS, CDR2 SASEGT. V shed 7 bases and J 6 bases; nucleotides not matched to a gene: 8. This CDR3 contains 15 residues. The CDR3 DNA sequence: TGTGCCAGCAATCCGACTAGCGGGGGACCGGATACGCAGTATTTT. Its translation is CASNPTSGGPDTQYF.

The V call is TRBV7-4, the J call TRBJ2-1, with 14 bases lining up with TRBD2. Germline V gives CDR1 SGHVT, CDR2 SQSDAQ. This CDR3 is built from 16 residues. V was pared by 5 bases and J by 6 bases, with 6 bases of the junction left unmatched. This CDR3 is CASSTRLAGGPNEQFF. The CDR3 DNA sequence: TGTGCCAGCAGCACCCGACTAGCGGGGGGGCCCAATGAGCAGTTCTTC.

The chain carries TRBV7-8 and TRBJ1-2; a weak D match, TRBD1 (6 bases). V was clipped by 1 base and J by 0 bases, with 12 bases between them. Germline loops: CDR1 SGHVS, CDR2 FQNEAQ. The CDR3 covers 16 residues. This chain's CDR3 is CASSLGQWGPNYGYTF. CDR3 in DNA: TGTGCCAGCAGCTTAGGCCAGTGGGGGCCTAACTATGGCTACACCTTC. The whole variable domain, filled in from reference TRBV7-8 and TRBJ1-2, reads GAGVSQSPRYKVAKRGQDVALRCDPISGHVSLFWYQQALGQGPEFLTYFQNEAQLDKSGLPSDRFFAERPEGSVSTLKIQRTQQEDSAVYLCASSLGQWGPNYGYTFGSGTRLTVV.

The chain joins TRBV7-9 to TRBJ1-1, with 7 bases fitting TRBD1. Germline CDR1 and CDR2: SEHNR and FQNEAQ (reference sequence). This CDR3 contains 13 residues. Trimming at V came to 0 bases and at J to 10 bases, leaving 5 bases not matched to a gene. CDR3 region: CASSLAGGDRAFF. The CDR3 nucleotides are TGTGCCAGCAGCTTAGCAGGGGGCGACCGAGCTTTCTTT.

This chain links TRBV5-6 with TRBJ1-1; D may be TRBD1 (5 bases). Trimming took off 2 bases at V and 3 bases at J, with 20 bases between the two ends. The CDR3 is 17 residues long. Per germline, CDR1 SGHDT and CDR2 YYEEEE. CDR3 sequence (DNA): TGTGCCAGCAGCTTCGGTATCCGGCCAGGGATGGACACTGAAGCTTTCTTT. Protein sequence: CASSFGIRPGMDTEAFF.

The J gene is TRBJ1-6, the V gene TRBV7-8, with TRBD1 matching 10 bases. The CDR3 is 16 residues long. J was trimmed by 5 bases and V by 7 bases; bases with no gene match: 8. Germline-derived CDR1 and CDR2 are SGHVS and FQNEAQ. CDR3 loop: CASTSPGTGDNSPLHF. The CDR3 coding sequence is TGTGCCAGCACCTCCCCAGGGACAGGGGATAATTCACCCCTCCACTTT.

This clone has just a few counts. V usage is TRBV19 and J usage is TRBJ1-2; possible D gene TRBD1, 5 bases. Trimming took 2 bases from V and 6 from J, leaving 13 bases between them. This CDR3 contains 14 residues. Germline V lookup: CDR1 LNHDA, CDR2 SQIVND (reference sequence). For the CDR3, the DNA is TGTGCCAGTAGTATACAGGGACGGACTAATGGCTACACCTTC. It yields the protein CASSIQGRTNGYTF.

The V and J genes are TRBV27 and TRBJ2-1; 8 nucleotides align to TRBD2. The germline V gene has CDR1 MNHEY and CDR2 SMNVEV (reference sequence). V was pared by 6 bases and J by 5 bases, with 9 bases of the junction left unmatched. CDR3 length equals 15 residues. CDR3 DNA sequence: TGTGCCAGCAGCTTCCTCGGGGGGGACCACAATGAGCAGTTCTTC. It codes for CASSFLGGDHNEQFF.

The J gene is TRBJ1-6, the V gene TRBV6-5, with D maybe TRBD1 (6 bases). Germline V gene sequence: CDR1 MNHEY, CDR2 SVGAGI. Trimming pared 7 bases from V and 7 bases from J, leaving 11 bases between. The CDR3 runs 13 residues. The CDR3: CASMGGGNSPLHF. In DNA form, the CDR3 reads TGTGCCAGCATGGGGGGGGGCAATTCACCCCTCCACTTT.

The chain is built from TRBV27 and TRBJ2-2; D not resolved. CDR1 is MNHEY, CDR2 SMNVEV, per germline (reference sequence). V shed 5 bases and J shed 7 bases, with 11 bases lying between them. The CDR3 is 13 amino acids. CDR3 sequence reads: CASSPRSNGELFF. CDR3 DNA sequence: TGTGCCAGCAGTCCGAGGTCGAACGGGGAGCTGTTTTTT.

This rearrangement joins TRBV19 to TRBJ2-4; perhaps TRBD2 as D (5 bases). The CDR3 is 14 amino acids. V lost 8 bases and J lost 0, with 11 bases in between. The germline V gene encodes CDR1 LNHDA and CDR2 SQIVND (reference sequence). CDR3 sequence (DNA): TGTGCCAGTTGCGACGGACTAGCCAAAAACATTCAGTACTTC. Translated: CASCDGLAKNIQYF.

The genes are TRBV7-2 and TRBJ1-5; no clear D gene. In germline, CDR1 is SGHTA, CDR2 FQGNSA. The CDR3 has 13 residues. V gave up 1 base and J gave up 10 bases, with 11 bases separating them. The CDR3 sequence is CASSLERSQPQHF. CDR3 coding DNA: TGTGCCAGCAGCTTAGAACGGAGCCAACCCCAGCATTTT.

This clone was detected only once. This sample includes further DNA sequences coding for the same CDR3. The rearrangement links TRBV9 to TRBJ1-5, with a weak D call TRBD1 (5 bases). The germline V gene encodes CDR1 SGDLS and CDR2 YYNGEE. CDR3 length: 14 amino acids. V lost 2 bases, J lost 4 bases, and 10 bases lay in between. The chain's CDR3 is CASSVGGGNQPQHF. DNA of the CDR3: TGTGCCAGCAGCGTGGGGGGGGGAAATCAGCCCCAGCATTTT.

The CDR3 spells CASGQFGELFF. CDR3 sequence (DNA): TGTGCCAGCGGACAGTTCGGGGAGCTGTTTTTT. The chain links TRBV27 to TRBJ2-2; maybe TRBD1 (6 bases). Between the trimmed V and J ends, which lost 8 bases and 7 bases, there was a span of 8 bases. The CDR3 covers 11 residues. Germline assignment: CDR1 MNHEY and CDR2 SMNVEV (reference sequence).

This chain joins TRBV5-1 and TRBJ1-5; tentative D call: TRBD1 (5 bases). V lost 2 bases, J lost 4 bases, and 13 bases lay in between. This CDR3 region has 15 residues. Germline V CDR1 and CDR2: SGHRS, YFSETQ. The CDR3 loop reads CASSFQGADNQPQHF. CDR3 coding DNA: TGCGCCAGCAGCTTTCAAGGGGCAGATAATCAGCCCCAGCATTTT.

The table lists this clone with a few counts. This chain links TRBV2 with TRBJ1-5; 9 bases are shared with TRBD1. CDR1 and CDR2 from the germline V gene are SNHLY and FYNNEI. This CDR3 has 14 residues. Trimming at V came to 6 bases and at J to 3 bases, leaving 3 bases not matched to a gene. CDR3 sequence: CASRDRGNNQPQHF. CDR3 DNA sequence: TGTGCCAGCAGGGACAGGGGAAACAATCAGCCCCAGCATTTT.

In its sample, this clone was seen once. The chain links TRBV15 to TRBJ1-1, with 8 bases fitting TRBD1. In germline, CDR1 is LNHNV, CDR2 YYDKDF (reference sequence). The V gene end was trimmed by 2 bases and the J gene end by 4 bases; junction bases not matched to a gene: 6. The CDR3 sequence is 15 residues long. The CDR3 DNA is TGTGCCACCAGCAGACCCGACAGGGGCGGCACTGAAGCTTTCTTT. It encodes CATSRPDRGGTEAFF.

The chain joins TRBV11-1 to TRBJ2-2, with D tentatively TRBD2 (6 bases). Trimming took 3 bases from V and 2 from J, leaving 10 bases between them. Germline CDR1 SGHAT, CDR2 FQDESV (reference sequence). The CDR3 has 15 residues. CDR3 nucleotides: TGTGCCAGCAGCTTGGGGGGACCCAACACCGGGGAGCTGTTTTTT. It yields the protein CASSLGGPNTGELFF.

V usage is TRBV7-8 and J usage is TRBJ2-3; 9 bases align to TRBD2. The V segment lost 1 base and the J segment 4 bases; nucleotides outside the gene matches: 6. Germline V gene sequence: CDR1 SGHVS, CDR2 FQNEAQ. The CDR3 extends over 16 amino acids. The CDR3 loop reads CASSLDGTSYADTQYF. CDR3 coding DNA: TGTGCCAGCAGCTTAGATGGGACTAGCTACGCAGATACGCAGTATTTT.